This T cell receptor (beta chain) originates from a study of CD4 T cells in relation to SARS-CoV-2 and coronaviruses. Study-wide background: The HLA restriction of the shared crossreactive spike epitopes was mapped. Notes on the study in general: Compared with monoreactive clones, crossreactive clones showed significantly weaker SARS-CoV-2 expansion.

Produced via immunoSEQ multiplex PCR; TCRdb's table is partial and in-frame only. The table records more than 15,000 clones, 60% to 80% of them present only once. Deletions cut 4 bases from V and 7 bases from J, with 7 bases between. CDR3 size: 11 residues. This clone was counted a single time. The antigen is not known. Before the COVID-19 pandemic, during about 2010-2018, CD4+ T cells were taken from unexposed donors. The cells were cultured for under twelve days before CD4+ T cells were isolated. Sequences were obtained from CD4+ T cells from PBMCs, cultured in vitro. The source of this sequence is a human donor in good health. The chain employs TRBV12-3 or TRBV12-4 and TRBJ1-1; a weak D match, TRBD1 (6 bases). The CDR3 DNA reads TGTGCCAGCAGTTCGACAGGTGAAGCTTTCTTT. It is translated as CASSSTGEAFF.